This T cell receptor (beta chain) came from a study of blood T cell repertoires in COVID-19. CDR1 is SGHNT and CDR2 is YYREEE in the germline V gene (reference sequence). Trimming pared 1 base from V and 2 bases from J, leaving 6 bases between. The CDR3 totals 14 residues. Profiling relied on immunoSEQ multiplex PCR, and the TCRdb table lists in-frame clones only, not all of them. This sample has some 120,000 clones; just over 75% occur once, and the top ten carry 10% to 13%. Sequencing was done on a sample of peripheral blood. This TCR derives from a human donor in a cohort sampled during active COVID-19. The rearrangement joins TRBV5-4 to TRBJ2-2, with a weak D call TRBD1 (5 bases). The CDR3 DNA follows: TGTGCCAGCAGCTTGAGGGGTAACACCGGGGAGCTGTTTTTT. It encodes CASSLRGNTGELFF.